The rows below give T cell receptor beta chains drawn from one sample of a study of shared clonotypes between healthy human individuals. Repertoires were generated with immunoSEQ multiplex PCR, while TCRdb's copy carries only in-frame clones and drops some. Of about 2.3 million clones listed, about 90% are singletons. Specimen: naive CD4+ T cells from PBMCs. The receptor source for this set is a young man in good health. Some clones in this sample may be carry-over from other donors' samples. Each CDR3 is given with its conserved first and last residue. The order of the fields is V gene, J gene, clone size, D gene, CDR3 DNA, CDR3 protein. A D gene is named only where the DNA matches it firmly. Size is stated for part of the rows, as once, few or many counts, or as a class when the clone is expanded.

V: TRBV5-1; J: TRBJ2-3; size: .; D: .; DNA: TGCGCCAGCAGCTTGACGGGCCGCACGGACGGTCGAAGAGTAGGGACGCAGTATTTT; CDR3: CASSLTGRTDGRRVGTQYF
V: TRBV9; J: TRBJ2-1; size: .; D: .; DNA: TGTGCCAGCAGCGAACGGACCGCTCCCTACAATGAGCAGTTCTTC; CDR3: CASSERTAPYNEQFF
V: TRBV7-2; J: TRBJ2-7; size: .; D: .; DNA: TGTGCCAGCAGCTTATTAACCTACGAGCAGTACTTC; CDR3: CASSLLTYEQYF
V: TRBV6-6; J: TRBJ1-3; size: few; D: TRBD1; DNA: TGTGCCAGCAGTTTGGACAGGACCACCTCTGGAAACACCATATATTTT; CDR3: CASSLDRTTSGNTIYF
V: TRBV28; J: TRBJ2-1; size: once; D: .; DNA: TGTGCCAGCAGTCTAGCAGGGTTTCGTGGGTTCTTC; CDR3: CASSLAGFRGFF
V: TRBV5-4; J: TRBJ1-2; size: .; D: TRBD1; DNA: TGTGCCAGCAGCGCTCGGAAGACAGGGGGCGACTATGGCTACACCTTC; CDR3: CASSARKTGGDYGYTF
V: TRBV27; J: TRBJ2-5; size: .; D: TRBD2; DNA: TGTGCCAGCAGTCCTCTAGCGGGAGGGCCGGAGACCCAGTACTTC; CDR3: CASSPLAGGPETQYF
V: TRBV4-3; J: TRBJ1-1; size: .; D: .; DNA: TGCGCCAGCAGACTTAGAGGGAACACTGAAGCTTTCTTT; CDR3: CASRLRGNTEAFF
V: TRBV6-6; J: TRBJ1-3; size: .; D: .; DNA: TGTGCCAGCAGTTACAGGAACGGAAACACCATATATTTT; CDR3: CASSYRNGNTIYF
V: TRBV28; J: TRBJ2-4; size: .; D: TRBD2; DNA: TGTGCCAGCAGCCTTGGTCTAGCGGGAGCCAAAAACATTCAGTACTTC; CDR3: CASSLGLAGAKNIQYF
V: TRBV5-1; J: TRBJ2-1; size: .; D: TRBD1; DNA: TGCGCCAGCAGCCTAACCTACTCGAGACAGGGTGGTGAGCAGTTCTTC; CDR3: CASSLTYSRQGGEQFF
V: TRBV12-5; J: TRBJ2-1; size: .; D: TRBD2; DNA: TGTGCTAGTGGTCGGGGGGGTATCTACAATGAGCAGTTCTTC; CDR3: CASGRGGIYNEQFF
V: TRBV7-2; J: TRBJ1-5; size: .; D: TRBD1; DNA: TGTGCCAGCAGCCCACAGGGGGCTCCTAATCAGCCCCAGCATTTT; CDR3: CASSPQGAPNQPQHF
V: TRBV5-5; J: TRBJ2-7; size: .; D: TRBD1; DNA: TGTGCCAGCAGCACCGACAGGGGGAACGAGCAGTACTTC; CDR3: CASSTDRGNEQYF
V: TRBV28; J: TRBJ2-2; size: once; D: TRBD2; DNA: TGTGCCAGCAAGACCCTCCTAAGGAGGACTAGAGGGCCCGGGGAGCTGTTTTTT; CDR3: CASKTLLRRTRGPGELFF
V: TRBV5-6; J: TRBJ1-2; size: few; D: TRBD1; DNA: TGTGCCAGCAGCTTGGGGACAGGGGTCGGTTTCTATGGCTACACCTTC; CDR3: CASSLGTGVGFYGYTF
V: TRBV5-1; J: TRBJ2-1; size: .; D: .; DNA: TGCGCCAGCAGCTTGGGCCCGCTAACGGGCGATAACAATGAGCAGTTCTTC; CDR3: CASSLGPLTGDNNEQFF
V: TRBV7-3; J: TRBJ2-1; size: .; D: .; DNA: TGTGCCAGCAGTATGAGCTCCTACAATGAGCAGTTCTTC; CDR3: CASSMSSYNEQFF
V: TRBV4-2; J: TRBJ2-3; size: .; D: TRBD2; DNA: TGTGCCAGCAGCCAACTAGCGGGAGGGGCAGATACGCAGTATTTT; CDR3: CASSQLAGGADTQYF
V: TRBV30; J: TRBJ2-1; size: once; D: .; DNA: TGTGCCTGGAGTCGAAGCAGGGATGAGCAGTTCTTC; CDR3: CAWSRSRDEQFF
V: TRBV9; J: TRBJ1-3; size: .; D: TRBD1; DNA: TGTGCCAGCAGTGAGCTTGGACAGGTTGATACCATATATTTT; CDR3: CASSELGQVDTIYF
V: TRBV7-3; J: TRBJ2-5; size: .; D: .; DNA: TGTGCCAGCAGCTTATCGCCCCTGTCTTACCAAGAGACCCAGTACTTC; CDR3: CASSLSPLSYQETQYF
V: TRBV7-2; J: TRBJ2-1; size: .; D: .; DNA: TGTGCCAGCAGCTTAGGAGCTAGCAAGGAGTTCTTC; CDR3: CASSLGASKEFF
V: TRBV11-2; J: TRBJ2-7; size: .; D: TRBD2; DNA: TGTGCCAGCAGCTTAAGTTTTAGCGGGAGCTACTTCGAGCAGTACTTC; CDR3: CASSLSFSGSYFEQYF
V: TRBV7-2; J: TRBJ2-3; size: .; D: TRBD2; DNA: TGTGCCAGCAGCTTAGAGGGACCCCTAGCGGGAGGCACAGATACGCAGTATTTT; CDR3: CASSLEGPLAGGTDTQYF
V: TRBV5-1; J: TRBJ2-5; size: .; D: TRBD2; DNA: TGCGCCAGCAGCTCACCGGGACTAGCGGGAGGACGGCCGGGGGAGACCCAGTACTTC; CDR3: CASSSPGLAGGRPGETQYF
V: TRBV6-1; J: TRBJ2-7; size: once; D: .; DNA: TGTGCCAGCAGTGAAGCCCCCGGGGAATATTACGAGCAGTACTTC; CDR3: CASSEAPGEYYEQYF
V: TRBV19; J: TRBJ1-4; size: .; D: .; DNA: TGTGCCAGTAGTATAGCAACAACAACTAATGAAAAACTGTTTTTT; CDR3: CASSIATTTNEKLFF
V: TRBV7-2; J: TRBJ2-5; size: .; D: .; DNA: TGTGCCAGCAGCACTCGGGAGACCCAGTACTTC; CDR3: CASSTRETQYF
V: TRBV4-3; J: TRBJ1-5; size: .; D: .; DNA: TGCGCCAGCAGCCAAGACTATGGTCAGCCCCAGCATTTT; CDR3: CASSQDYGQPQHF
V: TRBV5-1; J: TRBJ2-3; size: once; D: .; DNA: TGCGCCAGCAGCCCCCCGTTGGCGACAGATACGCAGTATTTT; CDR3: CASSPPLATDTQYF
V: TRBV28; J: TRBJ1-2; size: .; D: .; DNA: TGTGCCAGCAGTAGACCTTACTCCGGGAGCTATGGCTACACCTTC; CDR3: CASSRPYSGSYGYTF
V: TRBV5-1; J: TRBJ1-4; size: .; D: TRBD1; DNA: TGCGCCAGCAGCTTAAAACAGGGGGAGGATGAAAAACTGTTTTTT; CDR3: CASSLKQGEDEKLFF
V: TRBV19; J: TRBJ2-7; size: .; D: .; DNA: TGTGCCAGTAGTATATCAGGGTATCCCGGCGAGCAGTACTTC; CDR3: CASSISGYPGEQYF
V: TRBV5-1; J: TRBJ2-6; size: .; D: .; DNA: TGCGCCAGCAGCCTCGACATCACTGGGGCCAACGTCCTGACTTTC; CDR3: CASSLDITGANVLTF
V: TRBV29-1; J: TRBJ1-1; size: .; D: .; DNA: TGCAGCGTTGAGGAACCGGGCGCTGAAGCTTTCTTT; CDR3: CSVEEPGAEAFF
V: TRBV10-3; J: TRBJ1-2; size: .; D: .; DNA: TGTGCCATCAGTGAGTCGTGGCAGGGTCAGGCCTATGGCTACACCTTC; CDR3: CAISESWQGQAYGYTF
V: TRBV5-1; J: TRBJ2-1; size: .; D: TRBD2; DNA: TGCGCCAGCACAGGAGTAGCGGGCCCTTACAATGAGCAGTTCTTC; CDR3: CASTGVAGPYNEQFF
V: TRBV27; J: TRBJ1-5; size: .; D: .; DNA: TGTGCCAGCAGTTCAGGGTTTCAGCCCCAGCATTTT; CDR3: CASSSGFQPQHF
V: TRBV30; J: TRBJ2-5; size: .; D: TRBD1; DNA: TGTGCCTGTGATAAGACAGGGGGCCCGAAAGAGACCCAGTACTTC; CDR3: CACDKTGGPKETQYF
V: TRBV27; J: TRBJ2-7; size: .; D: .; DNA: TGTGCCAGCAGTTTATATGGGGGTTACGAGCAGTACTTT; CDR3: CASSLYGGYEQYF
V: TRBV10-3; J: TRBJ2-2; size: once; D: .; DNA: TGTGCCAACCGGGACACCAACACCGGGGAGCTGTTTTTT; CDR3: CANRDTNTGELFF
V: TRBV7-9; J: TRBJ2-5; size: .; D: .; DNA: TGTGCCAGCAGCCCGCCTCGAGAGACCCAGTACTTC; CDR3: CASSPPRETQYF
V: TRBV9; J: TRBJ2-5; size: .; D: .; DNA: TGTGCCAGCAGCCCCCTCTTGTGGAGAGGGGAGACCCAGTACTTC; CDR3: CASSPLLWRGETQYF
V: TRBV5-1; J: TRBJ2-5; size: .; D: .; DNA: TGCGCCAGCAGCCCGGGGGATTGGGAGACCCAGTACTTC; CDR3: CASSPGDWETQYF
V: TRBV30; J: TRBJ2-1; size: .; D: .; DNA: TGTGCCTGGAGACGTGCTCGGAGCTCCTACAATGAGCAGTTCTTC; CDR3: CAWRRARSSYNEQFF
V: TRBV9; J: TRBJ2-3; size: .; D: .; DNA: TGTGCCACCTCGAGCCGGAAGACAGATACGCAGTATTTT; CDR3: CATSSRKTDTQYF
V: TRBV6-1; J: TRBJ2-7; size: .; D: .; DNA: TGTGCCAGCACAGGGGCCGGGAGTGGATACGAGCAGTACTTC; CDR3: CASTGAGSGYEQYF
V: TRBV4-3; J: TRBJ2-5; size: .; D: TRBD2; DNA: TGCGCCAGCAGCCAACTAGCGGGAGCTCAAGAGACCCAGTACTTC; CDR3: CASSQLAGAQETQYF
V: TRBV4-2; J: TRBJ1-1; size: few; D: .; DNA: TGTGCCAGCAGCCAAGATTCCAGGGTCTCTGAAGCTTTCTTT; CDR3: CASSQDSRVSEAFF
V: TRBV7-9; J: TRBJ2-1; size: once; D: .; DNA: TGTGCCAGCAGCCCGCGGCAGGCCGAGGGGAGCAATGAGCAGTTCTTC; CDR3: CASSPRQAEGSNEQFF
V: TRBV5-1; J: TRBJ2-5; size: .; D: .; DNA: TGCGCCAGCAGCTTAAGGGATGGGGAGACCCAGTACTTC; CDR3: CASSLRDGETQYF
V: TRBV9; J: TRBJ2-7; size: .; D: TRBD2; DNA: TGTGCCAGCAGCGTAGAGGGCGGGAGTAGCTACGAGCAGTACTTC; CDR3: CASSVEGGSSYEQYF
V: TRBV28; J: TRBJ2-5; size: .; D: TRBD1; DNA: TGTGCCAGCAGCGACCTCCCCGGGACAGGGGTAGAGACCCAGTACTTC; CDR3: CASSDLPGTGVETQYF
V: TRBV5-1; J: TRBJ2-7; size: .; D: TRBD1; DNA: TGCGCCAGCAGCCGGGACAGCTTCTACGAGCAGTACTTC; CDR3: CASSRDSFYEQYF
V: TRBV29-1; J: TRBJ2-5; size: .; D: .; DNA: TGCAGCGTTGAAGGGCAAGAGACCCAGTACTTC; CDR3: CSVEGQETQYF